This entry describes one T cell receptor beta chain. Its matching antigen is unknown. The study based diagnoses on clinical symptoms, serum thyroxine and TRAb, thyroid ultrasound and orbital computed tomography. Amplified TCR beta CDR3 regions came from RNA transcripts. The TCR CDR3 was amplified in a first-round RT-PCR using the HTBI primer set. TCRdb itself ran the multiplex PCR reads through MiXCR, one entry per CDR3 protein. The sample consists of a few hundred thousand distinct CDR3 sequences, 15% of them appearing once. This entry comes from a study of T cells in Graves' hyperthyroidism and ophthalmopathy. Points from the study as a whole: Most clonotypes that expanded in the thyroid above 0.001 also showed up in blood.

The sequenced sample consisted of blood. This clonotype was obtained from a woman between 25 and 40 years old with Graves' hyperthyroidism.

The CDR3 loop is CASSGGQGGPMNTEAFF. The CDR3 DNA follows: TGTGCCAGCAGTGGGGGACAGGGAGGGCCTATGAACACTGAAGCTTTCTTT. This rearrangement joins TRBV6-1 to TRBJ1-1; 9 bases fit TRBD1. The CDR3 has 17 amino acids. Germline values: CDR1 MNHNS, CDR2 SASEGT. With V trimmed by 4 bases and J by 0 bases, 9 bases remained unmatched.